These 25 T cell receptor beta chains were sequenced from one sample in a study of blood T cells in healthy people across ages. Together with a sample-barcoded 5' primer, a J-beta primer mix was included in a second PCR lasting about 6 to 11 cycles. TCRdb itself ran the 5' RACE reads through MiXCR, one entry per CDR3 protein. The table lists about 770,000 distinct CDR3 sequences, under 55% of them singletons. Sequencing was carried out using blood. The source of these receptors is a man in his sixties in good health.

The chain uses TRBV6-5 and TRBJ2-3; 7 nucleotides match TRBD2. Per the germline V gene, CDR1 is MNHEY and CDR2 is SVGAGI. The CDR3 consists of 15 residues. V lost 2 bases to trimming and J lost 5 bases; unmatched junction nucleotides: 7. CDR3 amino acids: CASSYVGGEGDTQYF. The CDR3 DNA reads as TGTGCCAGCAGTTACGTGGGGGGGGAGGGAGATACGCAGTATTTT.

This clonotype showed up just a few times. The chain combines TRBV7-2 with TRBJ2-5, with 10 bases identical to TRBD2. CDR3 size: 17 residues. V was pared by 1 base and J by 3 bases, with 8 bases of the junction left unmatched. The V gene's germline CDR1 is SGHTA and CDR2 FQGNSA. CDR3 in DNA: TGTGCCAGCAGCTTAGGGGTTAGCGGGGGGCAGAAAGAGACCCAGTACTTC. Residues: CASSLGVSGGQKETQYF.

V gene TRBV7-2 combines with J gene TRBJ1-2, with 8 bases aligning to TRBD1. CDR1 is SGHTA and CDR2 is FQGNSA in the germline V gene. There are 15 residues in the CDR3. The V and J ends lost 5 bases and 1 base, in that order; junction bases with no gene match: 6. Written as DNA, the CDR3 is TGTGCCAGCAGCCCACAGGGGGGGGGTAACTATGGCTACACCTTC. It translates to CASSPQGGGNYGYTF.

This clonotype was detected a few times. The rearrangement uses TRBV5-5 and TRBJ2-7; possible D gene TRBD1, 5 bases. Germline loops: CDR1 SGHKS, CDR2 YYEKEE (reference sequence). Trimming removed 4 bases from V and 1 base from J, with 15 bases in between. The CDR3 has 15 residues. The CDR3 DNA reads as TGTGCCAGCAGCCGGACCGACAGTACTTCCTACGAGCAGTACTTC. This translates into CASSRTDSTSYEQYF.

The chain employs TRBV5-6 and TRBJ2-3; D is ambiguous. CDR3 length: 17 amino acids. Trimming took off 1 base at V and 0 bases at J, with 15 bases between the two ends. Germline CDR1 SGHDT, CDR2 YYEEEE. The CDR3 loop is CASSLRRQSSSTDTQYF. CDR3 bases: TGTGCCAGCAGCTTGAGGCGGCAGTCAAGTAGCACAGATACGCAGTATTTT.

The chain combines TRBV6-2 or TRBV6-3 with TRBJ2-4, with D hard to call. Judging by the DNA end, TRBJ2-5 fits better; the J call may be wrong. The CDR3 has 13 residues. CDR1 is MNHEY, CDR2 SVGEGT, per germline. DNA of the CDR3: TGTGCCAGCAGTTACTCGATAATGGAGACCCAGTACTTC. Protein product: CASSYSIMETQYF.

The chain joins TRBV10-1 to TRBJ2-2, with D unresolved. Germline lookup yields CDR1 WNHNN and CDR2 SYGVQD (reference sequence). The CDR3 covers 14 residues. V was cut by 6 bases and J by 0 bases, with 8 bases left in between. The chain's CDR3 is CASRECTNTGELFF. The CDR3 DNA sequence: TGCGCCAGCAGGGAATGTACGAACACCGGGGAGCTGTTTTTT.

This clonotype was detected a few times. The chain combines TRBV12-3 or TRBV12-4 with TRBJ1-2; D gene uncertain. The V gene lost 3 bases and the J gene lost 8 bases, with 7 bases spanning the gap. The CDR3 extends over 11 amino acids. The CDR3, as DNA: TGTGCCAGCAGTTTTGAAGGGGGCTACACCTTC. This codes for CASSFEGGYTF.

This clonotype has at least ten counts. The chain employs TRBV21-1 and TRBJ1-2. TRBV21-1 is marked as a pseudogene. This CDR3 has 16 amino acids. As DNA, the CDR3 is TGTGCCAGCAGCAAAGAAGCTCCACCTCGATACTATGGCTACACCTTC. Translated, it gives CASSKEAPPRYYGYTF.

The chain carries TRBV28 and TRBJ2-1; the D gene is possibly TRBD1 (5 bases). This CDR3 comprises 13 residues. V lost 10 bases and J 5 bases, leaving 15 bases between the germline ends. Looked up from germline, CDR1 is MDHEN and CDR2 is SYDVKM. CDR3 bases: TGTGCCACCTCTTTGGGGCAGGACAATGAGCAGTTCTTC. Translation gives CATSLGQDNEQFF.

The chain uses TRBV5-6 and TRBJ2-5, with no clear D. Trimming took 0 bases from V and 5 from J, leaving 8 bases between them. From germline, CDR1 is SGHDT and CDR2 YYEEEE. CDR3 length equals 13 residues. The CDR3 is CASSLDRTETQYF. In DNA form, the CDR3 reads TGTGCCAGCAGCTTGGACAGAACGGAGACCCAGTACTTC.

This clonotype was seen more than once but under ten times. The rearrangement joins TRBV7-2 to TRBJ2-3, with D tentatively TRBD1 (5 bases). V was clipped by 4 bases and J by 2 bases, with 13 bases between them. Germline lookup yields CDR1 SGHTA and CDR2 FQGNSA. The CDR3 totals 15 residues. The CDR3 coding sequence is TGTGCCAGCAGCTCAGGGCAGGCCCCCACAGATACGCAGTATTTT. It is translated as CASSSGQAPTDTQYF.

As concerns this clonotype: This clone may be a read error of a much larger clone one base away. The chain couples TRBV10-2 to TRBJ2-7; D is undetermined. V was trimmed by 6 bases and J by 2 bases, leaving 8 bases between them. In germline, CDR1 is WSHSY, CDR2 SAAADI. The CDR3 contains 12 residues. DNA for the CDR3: TGCGCCAGCAGGGATTTCCCCTACGAGCAGTACTTC. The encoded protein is CASRDFPYEQYF.

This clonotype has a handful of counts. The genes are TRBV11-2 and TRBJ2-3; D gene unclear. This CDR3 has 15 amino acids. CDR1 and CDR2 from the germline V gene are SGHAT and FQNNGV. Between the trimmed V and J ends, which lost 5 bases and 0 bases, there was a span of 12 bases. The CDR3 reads CASSPYVTSTDTQYF. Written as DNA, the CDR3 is TGTGCCAGCAGCCCCTACGTAACTAGCACAGATACGCAGTATTTT.

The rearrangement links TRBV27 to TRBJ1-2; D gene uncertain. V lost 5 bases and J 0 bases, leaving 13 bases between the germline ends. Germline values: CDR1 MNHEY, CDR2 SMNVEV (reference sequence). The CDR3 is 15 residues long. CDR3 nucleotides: TGTGCCAGCAGTCTACGCCCCTATCCTAACTATGGCTACACCTTC. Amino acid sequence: CASSLRPYPNYGYTF.

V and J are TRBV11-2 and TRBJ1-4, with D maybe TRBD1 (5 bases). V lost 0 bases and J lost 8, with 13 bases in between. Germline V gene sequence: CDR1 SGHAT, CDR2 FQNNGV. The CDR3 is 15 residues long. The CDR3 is CASSLDPGTDEKLFF. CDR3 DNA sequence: TGTGCCAGCAGCTTAGACCCCGGGACGGACGAAAAACTGTTTTTT.

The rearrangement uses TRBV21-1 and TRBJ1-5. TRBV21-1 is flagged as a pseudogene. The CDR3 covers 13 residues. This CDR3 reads CASREGRDQPQHF. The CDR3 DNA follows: TGTGCCAGCAGAGAGGGTAGAGATCAGCCCCAGCATTTT.

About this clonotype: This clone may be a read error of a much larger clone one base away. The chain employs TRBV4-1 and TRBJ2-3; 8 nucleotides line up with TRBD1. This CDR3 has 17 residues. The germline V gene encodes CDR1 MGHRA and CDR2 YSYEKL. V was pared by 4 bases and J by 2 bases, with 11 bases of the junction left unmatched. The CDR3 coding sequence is TGCGCCAGCAGCCGAGAGGGGACAGGCGGCCTCACAGATACGCAGTATTTT. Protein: CASSREGTGGLTDTQYF.

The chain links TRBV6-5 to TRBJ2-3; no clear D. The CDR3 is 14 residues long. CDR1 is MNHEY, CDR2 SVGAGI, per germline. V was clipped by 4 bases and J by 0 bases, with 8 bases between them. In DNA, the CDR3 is TGTGCCAGCAGTTTCTATTCTAGCACAGATACGCAGTATTTT. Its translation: CASSFYSSTDTQYF.

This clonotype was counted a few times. The CDR3 sequence: CAISVQRGGNNEQFF. CDR3 bases: TGTGCCATCAGTGTTCAGCGGGGGGGCAACAATGAGCAGTTCTTC. V and J are TRBV10-3 and TRBJ2-1, with 10 bases fitting TRBD2. Germline trimming cut 4 bases from V and 5 bases from J; bases unmatched to any gene: 5. The length of the CDR3 is 15 residues. CDR1 is ENHRY and CDR2 is SYGVKD in the germline V gene.

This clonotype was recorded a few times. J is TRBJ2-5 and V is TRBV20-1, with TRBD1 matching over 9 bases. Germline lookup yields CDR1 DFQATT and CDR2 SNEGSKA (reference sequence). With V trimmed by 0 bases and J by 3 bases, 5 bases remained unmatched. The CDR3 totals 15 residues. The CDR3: CSARDLGTGKETQYF. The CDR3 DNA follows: TGCAGTGCTAGAGATCTAGGGACAGGGAAAGAGACCCAGTACTTC.

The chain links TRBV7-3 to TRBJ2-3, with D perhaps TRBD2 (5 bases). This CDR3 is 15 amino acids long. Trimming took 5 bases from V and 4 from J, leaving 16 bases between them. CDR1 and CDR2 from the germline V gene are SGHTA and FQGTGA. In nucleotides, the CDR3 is TGTGCCAGCAGCCTAGCTCTGAGGAGGTCAGATACGCAGTATTTT. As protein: CASSLALRRSDTQYF.

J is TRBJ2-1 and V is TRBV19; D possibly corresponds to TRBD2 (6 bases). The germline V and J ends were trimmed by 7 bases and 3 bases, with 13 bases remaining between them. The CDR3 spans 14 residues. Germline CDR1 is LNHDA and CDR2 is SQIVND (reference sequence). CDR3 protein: CASTGKGGYNEQFF. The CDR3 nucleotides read TGTGCCAGTACGGGTAAGGGAGGCTACAATGAGCAGTTCTTC. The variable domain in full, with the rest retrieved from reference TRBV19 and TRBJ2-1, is DGGITQSPKYLFRKEGQNVTLSCEQNLNHDAMYWYRQDPGQGLRLIYYSQIVNDFQKGDIAEGYSVSREKKESFPLTVTSAQKNPTAFYLCASTGKGGYNEQFFGPGTRLTVL.

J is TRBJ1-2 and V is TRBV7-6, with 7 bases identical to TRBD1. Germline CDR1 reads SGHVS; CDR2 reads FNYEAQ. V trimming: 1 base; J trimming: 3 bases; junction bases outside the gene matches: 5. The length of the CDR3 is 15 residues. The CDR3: CASSLGDSGDYGYTF. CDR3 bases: TGTGCCAGCAGCTTAGGGGACAGTGGAGACTATGGCTACACCTTC.

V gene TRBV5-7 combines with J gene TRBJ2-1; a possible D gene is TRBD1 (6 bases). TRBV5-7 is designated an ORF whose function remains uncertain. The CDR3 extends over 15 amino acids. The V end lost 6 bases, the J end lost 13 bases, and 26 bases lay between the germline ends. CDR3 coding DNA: TGTGCCAGCACCGAGAAAAGGGACATCATAGAGACCCAGTTCTTC. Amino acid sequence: CASTEKRDIIETQFF.